This is a list of T cell receptor beta chains from one sample in a study of blood T cell repertoires in COVID-19. Repertoires were generated with immunoSEQ multiplex PCR, while TCRdb's copy carries only in-frame clones and drops some. This sample yields about 330,000 clones, of which about 91% are seen a single time; just over 9.5% belongs to the top ten. The sample was peripheral blood. The receptor source for this set is a man aged 30-40 years with COVID-19, enrolled during active disease. CDR3s include the opening cysteine and the closing phenylalanine or tryptophan. A D gene is named only where the DNA matches it firmly. Not all rows give a size; the values are once, few, many and, for expanded clones, a class.

CDR3nt: TGTGCCAGCTCAACTAGGACTAACCAAGAGACCCAGTACTTC; CDR3aa: CASSTRTNQETQYF; d_gene: -; j_gene: TRBJ2-5; abundance: -; v_gene: TRBV18
CDR3nt: TGTGCCAGCAGTTTAGATGCGGCAGCTCACACCTTC; CDR3aa: CASSLDAAAHTF; d_gene: -; j_gene: TRBJ1-2; abundance: -; v_gene: TRBV28
CDR3nt: TGCGCCAGCAGCCCTCCCGAGAGGAGCACCGGGGAGCTGTTTTTT; CDR3aa: CASSPPERSTGELFF; d_gene: -; j_gene: TRBJ2-2; abundance: -; v_gene: TRBV5-1
CDR3nt: TGTGCCATCAGTGAGCGGAAAGGGACAGGTAGCTCCTACGAGCAGTACTTC; CDR3aa: CAISERKGTGSSYEQYF; d_gene: TRBD1; j_gene: TRBJ2-7; abundance: -; v_gene: TRBV10-3
CDR3nt: TGCAGCGTTGTGTTTGATGTGGAGCAGGGTCTCGGCTACACCTTC; CDR3aa: CSVVFDVEQGLGYTF; d_gene: -; j_gene: TRBJ1-2; abundance: -; v_gene: TRBV29-1
CDR3nt: TGTGCCAGCAGCGCTTCGGGTTTTGGCTACACCTTC; CDR3aa: CASSASGFGYTF; d_gene: -; j_gene: TRBJ1-2; abundance: -; v_gene: TRBV5-4
CDR3nt: TGCGCCAGCAGCCGCCCAGGCGGGACAGGGAGCTCTGGAAACACCATATATTTT; CDR3aa: CASSRPGGTGSSGNTIYF; d_gene: TRBD1; j_gene: TRBJ1-3; abundance: few; v_gene: TRBV5-1
CDR3nt: TGTGCCAGCTCACCAACTAGCGGGAGCTACGAGCAGTACTTC; CDR3aa: CASSPTSGSYEQYF; d_gene: TRBD2; j_gene: TRBJ2-7; abundance: -; v_gene: TRBV18
CDR3nt: TGCGCCAGCAGCTTGGCCCAGTCCGCAAATGAGCAGTTCTTC; CDR3aa: CASSLAQSANEQFF; d_gene: -; j_gene: TRBJ2-1; abundance: -; v_gene: TRBV5-1
CDR3nt: TGTGCCAGCAGCCGGGGGGGCTCCTACGAGCAGTACTTC; CDR3aa: CASSRGGSYEQYF; d_gene: TRBD2; j_gene: TRBJ2-7; abundance: -; v_gene: TRBV13
CDR3nt: TGCGCCAGCAGCCCCCCGGGACAGGGGAAAGAGACCCAGTACTTC; CDR3aa: CASSPPGQGKETQYF; d_gene: TRBD1; j_gene: TRBJ2-5; abundance: once; v_gene: TRBV5-1
CDR3nt: TGTGCCAGCGGGGAGGGGACCTACAATGAGCAGTTCTTC; CDR3aa: CASGEGTYNEQFF; d_gene: TRBD2; j_gene: TRBJ2-1; abundance: -; v_gene: TRBV11-3
CDR3nt: TGTGCCATCAGTGAAGTTAGCAGCTCCTACGAGCAGTACTTC; CDR3aa: CAISEVSSSYEQYF; d_gene: -; j_gene: TRBJ2-7; abundance: few; v_gene: TRBV10-3
CDR3nt: TGTGCCATCAGTGAGGGTGGGGGGAACTACGAGCAGTACTTC; CDR3aa: CAISEGGGNYEQYF; d_gene: -; j_gene: TRBJ2-7; abundance: -; v_gene: TRBV10-3
CDR3nt: TGTGCCAGTAGTAGGTCAGTGAACACTGAAGCTTTCTTT; CDR3aa: CASSRSVNTEAFF; d_gene: -; j_gene: TRBJ1-1; abundance: -; v_gene: TRBV19
CDR3nt: TGTGCCAGCAGCACGACAGGGTCTGAAGCTTTCTTT; CDR3aa: CASSTTGSEAFF; d_gene: TRBD1; j_gene: TRBJ1-1; abundance: -; v_gene: TRBV7-9
CDR3nt: TGTGCCGGGGCCCAGGGGGGCTACTCCTACGAGCAGTACTTC; CDR3aa: CAGAQGGYSYEQYF; d_gene: -; j_gene: TRBJ2-7; abundance: -; v_gene: TRBV28
CDR3nt: TGCGCCAGCAGCCAAGTTGGGATAGCGGGAGTCCTCACCGGGGAGCTGTTTTTT; CDR3aa: CASSQVGIAGVLTGELFF; d_gene: TRBD2; j_gene: TRBJ2-2; abundance: -; v_gene: TRBV4-1
CDR3nt: TGTGCCAGCAGCTGGAATCTAGCGGGGAACTACAATGAGCAGTTCTTC; CDR3aa: CASSWNLAGNYNEQFF; d_gene: TRBD2; j_gene: TRBJ2-1; abundance: -; v_gene: TRBV7-9
CDR3nt: TGTGCCAGCAGCTCCGGGAAGGACAGGGGAACTAGCACAGATACGCAGTATTTT; CDR3aa: CASSSGKDRGTSTDTQYF; d_gene: TRBD1; j_gene: TRBJ2-3; abundance: -; v_gene: TRBV5-4
CDR3nt: TGTGCCAGCAGCTCCGGGTCAGGGTATAGCAATCAGCCCCAGCATTTT; CDR3aa: CASSSGSGYSNQPQHF; d_gene: -; j_gene: TRBJ1-5; abundance: few; v_gene: TRBV7-2
CDR3nt: TGTGCCAGCAGCTTCCTAAAAGAGACCCAGTACTTC; CDR3aa: CASSFLKETQYF; d_gene: -; j_gene: TRBJ2-5; abundance: -; v_gene: TRBV7-2
CDR3nt: TGTGCCAGCAGTTACCGCGGGACAGGGGGGTGGACTGAAGCTTTCTTT; CDR3aa: CASSYRGTGGWTEAFF; d_gene: TRBD1; j_gene: TRBJ1-1; abundance: -; v_gene: TRBV6-5
CDR3nt: TGTGCCAGCAGTTACTCGAGTTGGACAGGGAACTATGGCTACACCTTC; CDR3aa: CASSYSSWTGNYGYTF; d_gene: TRBD1; j_gene: TRBJ1-2; abundance: -; v_gene: TRBV6-5
CDR3nt: TGTGCCAGCAGTGGGACAGGGTATGGCTACACCTTC; CDR3aa: CASSGTGYGYTF; d_gene: TRBD1; j_gene: TRBJ1-2; abundance: -; v_gene: TRBV12-3/TRBV12-4
CDR3nt: TGTGCCAGCAGTACGCGGGACAGCTGGATCTCACCCCTCCACTTT; CDR3aa: CASSTRDSWISPLHF; d_gene: TRBD1; j_gene: TRBJ1-6; abundance: few; v_gene: TRBV6-2/TRBV6-3
CDR3nt: TGTGCCACTCATCCGCGGGGGAACACTGAAGCTTTCTTT; CDR3aa: CATHPRGNTEAFF; d_gene: -; j_gene: TRBJ1-1; abundance: -; v_gene: TRBV19
CDR3nt: TGTGCCACTAAAAAGCGGGTACAATACAATGAGCAGTTCTTC; CDR3aa: CATKKRVQYNEQFF; d_gene: -; j_gene: TRBJ2-1; abundance: -; v_gene: TRBV19
CDR3nt: TGTGCCAGCAGTCTTAACAGGGGGGTCAACTATGGCTACACCTTC; CDR3aa: CASSLNRGVNYGYTF; d_gene: TRBD1; j_gene: TRBJ1-2; abundance: once; v_gene: TRBV6-5
CDR3nt: TGTGCCAGCAGTCCGATGGGGGGGGCCAACTATGGCTACACCTTC; CDR3aa: CASSPMGGANYGYTF; d_gene: -; j_gene: TRBJ1-2; abundance: once; v_gene: TRBV5-6
CDR3nt: TGTGCCAGCAGTTTATCAGGTCAGCCCCAGCATTTT; CDR3aa: CASSLSGQPQHF; d_gene: -; j_gene: TRBJ1-5; abundance: -; v_gene: TRBV28
CDR3nt: TGTGCCAGCAGCGTAGTGTCCAGCTATGGCTACACCTTC; CDR3aa: CASSVVSSYGYTF; d_gene: -; j_gene: TRBJ1-2; abundance: -; v_gene: TRBV9
CDR3nt: TGTGCCAGCTCACCCGCCAGGGGGCGATGGGGGCAGTTCTTC; CDR3aa: CASSPARGRWGQFF; d_gene: TRBD1; j_gene: TRBJ2-1; abundance: -; v_gene: TRBV18
CDR3nt: TGTGCCAGCAGCTACGGCGGGACAGGGTCTGAAGCTTTCTTT; CDR3aa: CASSYGGTGSEAFF; d_gene: TRBD1; j_gene: TRBJ1-1; abundance: -; v_gene: TRBV11-2
CDR3nt: TGTGCCAGCAGCCGTGACAGGGGTGGGATAGAGCAGTACTTC; CDR3aa: CASSRDRGGIEQYF; d_gene: TRBD1; j_gene: TRBJ2-7; abundance: -; v_gene: TRBV4-2
CDR3nt: TGTGCCAGCTCTTTGGACAGGGGGAGCTATAATTCACCCCTCCACTTT; CDR3aa: CASSLDRGSYNSPLHF; d_gene: TRBD1; j_gene: TRBJ1-6; abundance: once; v_gene: TRBV18
CDR3nt: TGCGCCAGCAGCTTATCCCCAACGGGTGAGCAGTTCTTC; CDR3aa: CASSLSPTGEQFF; d_gene: -; j_gene: TRBJ2-1; abundance: -; v_gene: TRBV5-1
CDR3nt: TGTGCCAGCAGCTTGGACACCCTTGAAGAGACCCAGTACTTC; CDR3aa: CASSLDTLEETQYF; d_gene: -; j_gene: TRBJ2-5; abundance: -; v_gene: TRBV5-6
CDR3nt: TGTGCCAGCAGCCAAGAACAGGGGGCGTACAATTCACCCCTCCACTTT; CDR3aa: CASSQEQGAYNSPLHF; d_gene: TRBD1; j_gene: TRBJ1-6; abundance: -; v_gene: TRBV4-2
CDR3nt: TGTGCCAGCAGTTTACTTCCAGGGCCAGATACGCAGTATTTT; CDR3aa: CASSLLPGPDTQYF; d_gene: -; j_gene: TRBJ2-3; abundance: -; v_gene: TRBV27